This entry describes one T cell receptor (beta chain). Its specificity is not known. Libraries were prepared by immunoSEQ multiplex PCR; TCRdb keeps only in-frame clonotypes and omits some of them. Among 850,000 to 1,200,000 clones listed, approximately 70% were seen once. The data derive from a study of shared clonotypes between healthy human individuals. Overall study results and limits: Clonotypes not shared had lower generation probabilities than those common to all four donors.

The sequencing sample was made of memory CD4+ T cells sorted from blood. Subset of the sample: CD45RA-negative fraction. This clonotype was obtained from a man younger than 35 in good health.

CDR3: CASSQYRVTEAFF. Here the CDR3 DNA reads TGCGCCAGCAGCCAATACAGGGTCACTGAAGCTTTCTTT. The V gene is TRBV5-1, the J gene TRBJ1-1; D is possibly TRBD1 (6 bases). V was trimmed by 4 bases and J by 4 bases, leaving 11 bases between them. Germline values: CDR1 SGHRS, CDR2 YFSETQ. The CDR3 runs 13 residues.